These T cell receptor beta chains were read from a single sample in a study of blood T cell repertoires in COVID-19. Only in-frame clones appear in the TCRdb table, and some are missing; sequencing was by immunoSEQ multiplex PCR. The profile shows 250,000 or so clones, 70% to 90% of them singletons. Sequencing was performed on PBMCs or T cells enriched from blood (not recorded which). These receptors came from a man between 45 and 60 years old who had been exposed to COVID-19. Both conserved end residues are part of each CDR3. D genes are given only for firm matches. Clone size is given for some rows only: seen once, a few or many times, or a class if the clone is expanded.

NA,TRBJ1-2,NA,TRBV18,TGTGCCAGCTCCCCGGACAGTCTTCGGGGCTACACCTTC,CASSPDSLRGYTF
NA,TRBJ2-1,TRBD2,TRBV10-3,TGTGCCATCAGTGAGTCGACTAGCGGCGGTTACAATGAGCAGTTCTTC,CAISESTSGGYNEQFF
NA,TRBJ1-1,TRBD1,TRBV6-5,TGTGCCAGCAGTATCGGGACAGCAAACACTGAAGCTTTCTTT,CASSIGTANTEAFF
few,TRBJ1-3,NA,TRBV19,TGTGCCAGCAACTTCGGGGGTTCTGGAAACACCATATATTTT,CASNFGGSGNTIYF
NA,TRBJ1-1,TRBD1,TRBV10-3,TGTGCCATCAGTGCGGGACAGGGCGGGAACACTGAAGCTTTCTTT,CAISAGQGGNTEAFF
NA,TRBJ2-3,TRBD2,TRBV10-2,TGCGCCAGCAGTGAGTCGACGGCTAGCGGGGGCAGAGATACGCAGTATTTT,CASSESTASGGRDTQYF
once,TRBJ2-7,NA,TRBV11-3,TGTGCCAGCAGTCCGTCCTTTATGTCCTACGAGCAGTACTTC,CASSPSFMSYEQYF
NA,TRBJ1-5,NA,TRBV2,TGTGCCAGCAGTAGGATTGAGGGCCAAAGTCAGCCCCAGCATTTT,CASSRIEGQSQPQHF
few,TRBJ2-5,TRBD2,TRBV19,TGTGCCAGTAGTATACTTCGGGGTAGCGGGAAGGCCCGCCAAGAGACCCAGTACTTC,CASSILRGSGKARQETQYF
NA,TRBJ2-5,NA,TRBV19,TGTGCCAGTAGTATCTTCGGGGGTAGCGAGACCCAGTACTTC,CASSIFGGSETQYF
NA,TRBJ2-1,TRBD1,TRBV28,TGTGCCAGCAGTTCGGGGACAGGGTCCTACAATGAGCAGTTCTTC,CASSSGTGSYNEQFF
NA,TRBJ1-2,TRBD1,TRBV4-1,TGCGCCAGCAGCCCTGGACAGGGTCTGCGGGGCTACACCTTC,CASSPGQGLRGYTF
NA,TRBJ2-1,TRBD2,TRBV19,TGTGCCAGTAGGGGCCTAGCGGGAGGGCCGTACAATGAGCAGTTCTTC,CASRGLAGGPYNEQFF
NA,TRBJ1-5,NA,TRBV15,TGTGCCACCAGCAGACAGGTGTTCGTTGGTAGCAATCAGCCCCAGCATTTT,CATSRQVFVGSNQPQHF
NA,TRBJ1-1,NA,TRBV14,TGTGCCAGCAGCCAAGATCGTAACACTGAAGCTTTCTTT,CASSQDRNTEAFF
NA,TRBJ1-3,NA,TRBV6-6,TGTGCCAGCAATCCAGATTCGGGCACCATATATTTT,CASNPDSGTIYF
NA,TRBJ2-3,TRBD2,TRBV19,TGTGCCAGTAGCCCATTACTAGCGGGGGGCACAGATACGCAGTATTTT,CASSPLLAGGTDTQYF
NA,TRBJ2-7,NA,TRBV28,TGTGCCAGCAGTTTTAATCCCTCGGCGGATCCCTACGAGCAGTACTTC,CASSFNPSADPYEQYF